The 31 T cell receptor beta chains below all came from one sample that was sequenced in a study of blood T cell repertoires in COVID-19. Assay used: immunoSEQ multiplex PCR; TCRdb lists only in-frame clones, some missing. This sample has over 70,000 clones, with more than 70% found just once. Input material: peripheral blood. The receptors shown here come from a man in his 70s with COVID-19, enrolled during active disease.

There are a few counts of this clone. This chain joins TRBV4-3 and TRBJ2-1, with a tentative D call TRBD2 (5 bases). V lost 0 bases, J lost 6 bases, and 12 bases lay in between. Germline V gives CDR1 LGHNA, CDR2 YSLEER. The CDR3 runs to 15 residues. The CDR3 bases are TGCGCCAGCAGCCAAGATCTCTCTAGCCCCAATGAGCAGTTCTTC. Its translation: CASSQDLSSPNEQFF.

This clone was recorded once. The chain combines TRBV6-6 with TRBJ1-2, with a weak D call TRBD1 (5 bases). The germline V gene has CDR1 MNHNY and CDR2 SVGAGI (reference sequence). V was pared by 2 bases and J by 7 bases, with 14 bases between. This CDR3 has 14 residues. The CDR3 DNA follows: TGTGCCAGCAGTTACCCGGGACTGATGGGTGGCTACACCTTC. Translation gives CASSYPGLMGGYTF.

CDR3 coding DNA: TGTGCCAGCCGAGTTCGTAGCCAGGGGCGGTTCAATTCACCCCTCCACTTT. It encodes CASRVRSQGRFNSPLHF. This chain uses TRBV28 with TRBJ1-6, with TRBD1 as a possible D gene (6 bases). The V and J ends lost 8 bases and 7 bases respectively, with 24 bases between them. This CDR3 has 17 amino acids. Per the germline V gene, CDR1 is MDHEN and CDR2 is SYDVKM.

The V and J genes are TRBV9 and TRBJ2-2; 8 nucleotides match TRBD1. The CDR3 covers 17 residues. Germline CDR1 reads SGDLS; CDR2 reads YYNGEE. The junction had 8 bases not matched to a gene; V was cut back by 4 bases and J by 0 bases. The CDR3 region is CASSPRGQGANTGELFF. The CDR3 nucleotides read TGTGCCAGCAGCCCACGAGGACAGGGAGCGAACACCGGGGAGCTGTTTTTT. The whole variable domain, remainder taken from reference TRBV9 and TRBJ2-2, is DSGVTQTPKHLITATGQRVTLRCSPRSGDLSVYWYQQSLDQGLQFLIQYYNGEERAKGNILERFSAQQFPDLHSELNLSSLELGDSALYFCASSPRGQGANTGELFFGEGSRLTVL.

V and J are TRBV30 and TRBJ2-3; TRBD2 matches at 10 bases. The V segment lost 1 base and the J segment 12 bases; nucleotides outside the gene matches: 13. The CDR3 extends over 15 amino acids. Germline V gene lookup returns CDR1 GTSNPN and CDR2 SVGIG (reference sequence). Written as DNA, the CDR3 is TGTGCCTGGAGTGGGACTAGCGGTTTACGTCCGGCACAGTATTTT. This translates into CAWSGTSGLRPAQYF.

DNA of the CDR3: TGTGCCAGTAGTGAGGGAGAAGGCACTGAAGCTTTCTTT. This translates into CASSEGEGTEAFF. The chain couples TRBV19 to TRBJ1-1; unclear D gene. The CDR3 loop spans 13 amino acids. Germline assignment: CDR1 LNHDA and CDR2 SQIVND (reference sequence). The V end was cut by 5 bases, the J end by 4 bases, with 11 bases between.

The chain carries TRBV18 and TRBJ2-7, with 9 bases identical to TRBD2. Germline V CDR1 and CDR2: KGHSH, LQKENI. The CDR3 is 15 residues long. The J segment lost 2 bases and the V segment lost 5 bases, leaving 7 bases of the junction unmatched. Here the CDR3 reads CASSAGLAPTYEQYF. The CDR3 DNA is TGTGCCAGCTCAGCCGGACTAGCGCCCACCTACGAGCAGTACTTC.

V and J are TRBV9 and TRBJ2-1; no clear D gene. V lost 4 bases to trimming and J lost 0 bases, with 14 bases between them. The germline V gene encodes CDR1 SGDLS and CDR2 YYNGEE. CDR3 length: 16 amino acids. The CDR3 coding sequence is TGTGCCAGCAGCCCCCAGGCATTGAGCTCCTACAATGAGCAGTTCTTC. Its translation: CASSPQALSSYNEQFF.

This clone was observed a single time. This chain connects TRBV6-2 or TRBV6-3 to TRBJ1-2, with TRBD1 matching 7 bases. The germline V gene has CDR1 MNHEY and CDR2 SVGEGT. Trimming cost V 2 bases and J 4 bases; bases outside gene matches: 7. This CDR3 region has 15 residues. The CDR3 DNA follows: TGTGCCAGCAGTTACGCTGACAGGGCTCCCTATGGCTACACCTTC. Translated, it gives CASSYADRAPYGYTF.

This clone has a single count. For the CDR3, the DNA is TGCAGCGTTGGGGACAGACCTACGGACTATGGCTACACCTTC. Its translation is CSVGDRPTDYGYTF. This chain connects TRBV29-1 to TRBJ1-2; 7 bases are a match to TRBD1. J was trimmed by 3 bases and V by 4 bases; bases with no gene match: 8. CDR1 and CDR2 from the germline V gene are SQVTM and ANQGSEA. This CDR3 comprises 14 residues.

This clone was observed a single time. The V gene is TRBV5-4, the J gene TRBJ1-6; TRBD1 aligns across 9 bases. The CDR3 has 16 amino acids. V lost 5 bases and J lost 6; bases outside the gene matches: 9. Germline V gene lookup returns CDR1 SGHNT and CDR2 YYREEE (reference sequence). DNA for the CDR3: TGTGCCAGCAGGAAGGACAGGGGCGTTGGTAATTCACCCCTCCACTTT. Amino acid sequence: CASRKDRGVGNSPLHF.

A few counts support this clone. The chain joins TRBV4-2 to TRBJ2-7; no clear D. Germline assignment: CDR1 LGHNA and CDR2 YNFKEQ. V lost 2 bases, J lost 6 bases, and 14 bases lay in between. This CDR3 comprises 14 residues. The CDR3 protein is CASSQSRTDSEQYF. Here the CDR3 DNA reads TGTGCCAGCAGCCAATCCCGAACCGATAGCGAGCAGTACTTC.

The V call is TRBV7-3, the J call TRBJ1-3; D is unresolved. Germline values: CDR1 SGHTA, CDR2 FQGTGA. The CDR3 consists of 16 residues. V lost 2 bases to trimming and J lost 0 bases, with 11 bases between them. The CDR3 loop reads CASSLEVGSSGNTIYF. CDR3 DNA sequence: TGTGCCAGCAGCTTAGAGGTGGGTAGCTCTGGAAACACCATATATTTT.

CDR3 bases: TGCGCCAGCAGCCAGGCGGGACTAGCGGGACGGCCAGATACGCAGTATTTT. Translated, it gives CASSQAGLAGRPDTQYF. The genes are TRBV4-1 and TRBJ2-3, with 13 bases identical to TRBD2. The CDR3 runs 17 residues. Germline CDR1 reads MGHRA; CDR2 reads YSYEKL. V lost 3 bases, J lost 4 bases, and 7 bases stayed unmatched.

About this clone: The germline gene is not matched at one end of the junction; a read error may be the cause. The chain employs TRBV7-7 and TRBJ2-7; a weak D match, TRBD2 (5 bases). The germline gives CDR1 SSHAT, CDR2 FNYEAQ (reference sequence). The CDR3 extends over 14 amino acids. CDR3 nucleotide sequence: TGTGCTAGCAGCCGAGGTGAGGGCTTCTACGAGCAGTACTTC. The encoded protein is CASSRGEGFYEQYF.

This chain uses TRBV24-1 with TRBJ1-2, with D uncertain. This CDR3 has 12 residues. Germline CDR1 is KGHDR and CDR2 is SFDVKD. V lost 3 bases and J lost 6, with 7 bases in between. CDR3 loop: CATSDRLDGYTF. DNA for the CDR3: TGTGCCACCAGTGATCGACTGGATGGCTACACCTTC.

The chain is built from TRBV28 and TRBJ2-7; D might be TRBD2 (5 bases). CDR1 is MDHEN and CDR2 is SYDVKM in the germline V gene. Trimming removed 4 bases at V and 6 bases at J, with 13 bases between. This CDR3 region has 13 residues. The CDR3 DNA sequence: TGTGCCAGCAGTTCCACACTAGTATCCGAGCAGTACTTC. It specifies CASSSTLVSEQYF.

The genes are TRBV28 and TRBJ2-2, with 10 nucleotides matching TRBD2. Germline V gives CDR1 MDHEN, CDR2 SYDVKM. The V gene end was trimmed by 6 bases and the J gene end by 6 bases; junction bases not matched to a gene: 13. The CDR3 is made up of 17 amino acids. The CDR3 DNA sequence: TGTGCCAGCAGCTTGCCGGGACTAGCGAGTGGGGCCGGGGAGCTGTTTTTT. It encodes CASSLPGLASGAGELFF.

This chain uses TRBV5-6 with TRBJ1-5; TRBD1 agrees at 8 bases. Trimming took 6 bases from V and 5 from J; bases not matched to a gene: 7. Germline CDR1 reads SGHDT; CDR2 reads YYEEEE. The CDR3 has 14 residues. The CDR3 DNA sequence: TGTGCCAGCACCACACTGGACAGGGATCAGCCCCAGCATTTT. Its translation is CASTTLDRDQPQHF.

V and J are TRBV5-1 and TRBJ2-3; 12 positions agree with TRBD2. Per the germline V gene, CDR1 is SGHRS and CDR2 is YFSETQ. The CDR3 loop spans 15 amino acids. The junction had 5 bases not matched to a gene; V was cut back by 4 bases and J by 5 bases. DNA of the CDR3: TGCGCCAGCAGCCCAAGGACTAGCGGGATAGATACGCAGTATTTT. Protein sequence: CASSPRTSGIDTQYF. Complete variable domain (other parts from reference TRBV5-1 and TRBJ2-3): KAGVTQTPRYLIKTRGQQVTLSCSPISGHRSVSWYQQTPGQGLQFLFEYFSETQRNKGNFPGRFSGRQFSNSRSEMNVSTLELGDSALYLCASSPRTSGIDTQYFGPGTRLTVL.

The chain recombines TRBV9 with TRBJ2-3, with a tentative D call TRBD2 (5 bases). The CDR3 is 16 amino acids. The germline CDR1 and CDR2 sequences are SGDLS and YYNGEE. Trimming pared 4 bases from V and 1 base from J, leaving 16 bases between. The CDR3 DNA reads TGTGCCAGCAGCTCGGGGAGCGGAAGACGCACAGATACGCAGTATTTT. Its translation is CASSSGSGRRTDTQYF.

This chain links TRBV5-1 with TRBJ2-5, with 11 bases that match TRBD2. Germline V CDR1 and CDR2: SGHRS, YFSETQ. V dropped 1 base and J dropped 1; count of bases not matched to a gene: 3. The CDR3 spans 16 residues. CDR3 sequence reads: CASSLTSGSPQETQYF. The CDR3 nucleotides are TGCGCCAGCAGCTTGACTAGCGGGAGTCCCCAAGAGACCCAGTACTTC.

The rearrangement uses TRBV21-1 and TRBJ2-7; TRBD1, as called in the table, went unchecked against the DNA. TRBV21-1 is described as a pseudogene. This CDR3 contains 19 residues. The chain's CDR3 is CASSQKGTSTGNPPYEQYF. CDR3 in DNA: TGTGCCAGCAGCCAAAAGGGGACCAGCACAGGGAATCCACCCTACGAGCAGTACTTC.

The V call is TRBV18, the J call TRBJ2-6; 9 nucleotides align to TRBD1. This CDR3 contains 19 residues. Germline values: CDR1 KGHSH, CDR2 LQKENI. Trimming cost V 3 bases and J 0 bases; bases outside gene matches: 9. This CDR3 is CASSPLPGQGGSGANVLTF. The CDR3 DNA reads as TGTGCCAGCTCACCCCTACCGGGACAGGGAGGCTCTGGGGCCAACGTCCTGACTTTC.

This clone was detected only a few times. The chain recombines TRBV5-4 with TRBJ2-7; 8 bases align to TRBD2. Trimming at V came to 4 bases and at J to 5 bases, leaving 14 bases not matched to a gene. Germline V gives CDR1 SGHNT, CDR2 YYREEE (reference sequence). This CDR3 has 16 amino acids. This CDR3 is CASSPSLSGSNNEQYF. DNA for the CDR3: TGTGCCAGCAGCCCTTCCCTAAGCGGGAGCAACAACGAGCAGTACTTC.

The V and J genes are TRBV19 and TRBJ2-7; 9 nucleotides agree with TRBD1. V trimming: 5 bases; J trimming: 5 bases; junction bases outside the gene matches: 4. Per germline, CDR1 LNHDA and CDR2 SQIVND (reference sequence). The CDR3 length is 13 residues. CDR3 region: CASSGDREDEQYF. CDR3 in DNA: TGTGCCAGTAGTGGGGACAGGGAGGACGAGCAGTACTTC. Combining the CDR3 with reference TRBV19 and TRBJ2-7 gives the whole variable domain DGGITQSPKYLFRKEGQNVTLSCEQNLNHDAMYWYRQDPGQGLRLIYYSQIVNDFQKGDIAEGYSVSREKKESFPLTVTSAQKNPTAFYLCASSGDREDEQYFGPGTRLTVT.

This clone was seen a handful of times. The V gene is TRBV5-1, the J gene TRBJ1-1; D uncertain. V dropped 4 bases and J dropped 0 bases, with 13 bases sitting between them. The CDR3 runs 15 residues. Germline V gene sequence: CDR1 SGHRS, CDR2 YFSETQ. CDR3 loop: CASSRRTDLNTEAFF. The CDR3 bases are TGCGCCAGCAGCCGGAGGACGGACTTGAACACTGAAGCTTTCTTT.

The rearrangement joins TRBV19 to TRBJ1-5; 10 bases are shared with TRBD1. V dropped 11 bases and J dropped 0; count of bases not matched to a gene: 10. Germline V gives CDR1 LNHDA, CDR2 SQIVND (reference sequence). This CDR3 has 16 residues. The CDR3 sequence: CASGQGRYNSNQPQHF. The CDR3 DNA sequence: TGTGCCTCGGGACAGGGGCGATATAATAGCAATCAGCCCCAGCATTTT.

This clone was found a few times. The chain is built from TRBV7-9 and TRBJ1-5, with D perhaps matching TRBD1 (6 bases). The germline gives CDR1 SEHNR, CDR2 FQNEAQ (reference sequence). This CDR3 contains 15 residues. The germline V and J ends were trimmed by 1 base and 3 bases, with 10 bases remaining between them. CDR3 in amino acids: CASSLDRALNQPQHF. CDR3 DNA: TGTGCCAGCAGCTTAGACAGGGCCCTCAATCAGCCCCAGCATTTT.

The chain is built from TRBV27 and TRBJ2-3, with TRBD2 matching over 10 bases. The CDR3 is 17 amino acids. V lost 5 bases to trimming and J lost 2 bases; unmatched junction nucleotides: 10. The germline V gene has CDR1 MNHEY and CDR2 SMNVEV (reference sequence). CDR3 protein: CASSGGVAGGLTDTQYF. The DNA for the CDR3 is TGTGCCAGCAGTGGAGGAGTAGCGGGAGGTCTCACAGATACGCAGTATTTT.

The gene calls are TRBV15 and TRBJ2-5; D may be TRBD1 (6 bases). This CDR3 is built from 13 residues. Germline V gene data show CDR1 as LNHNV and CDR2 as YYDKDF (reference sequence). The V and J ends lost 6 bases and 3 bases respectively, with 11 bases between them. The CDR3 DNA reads TGTGCCACCAGTCTAGGGGGAAAAGAGACCCAGTACTTC. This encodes CATSLGGKETQYF.